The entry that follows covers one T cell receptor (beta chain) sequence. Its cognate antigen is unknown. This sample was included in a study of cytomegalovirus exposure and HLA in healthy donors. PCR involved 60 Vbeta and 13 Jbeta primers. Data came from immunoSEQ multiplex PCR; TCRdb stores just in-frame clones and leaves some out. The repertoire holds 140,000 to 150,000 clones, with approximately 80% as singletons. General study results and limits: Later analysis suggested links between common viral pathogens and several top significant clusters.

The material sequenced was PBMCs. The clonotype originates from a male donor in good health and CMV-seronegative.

The chain's CDR3 is CASSQISGGARETQYF. CDR3 coding DNA: TGCGCCAGCAGCCAAATTAGCGGGGGGGCCCGGGAGACCCAGTACTTC. J is TRBJ2-5 and V is TRBV4-1, with 11 bases aligning to TRBD2. With V trimmed by 2 bases and J by 5 bases, 7 bases remained unmatched. CDR3 length: 16 residues. The germline gives CDR1 MGHRA, CDR2 YSYEKL.